The 30 T cell receptor beta chains below all came from one sample that was sequenced in a study of T-cell reconstitution after alpha-beta-depleted transplantation in children. Using unique molecular identifiers, the investigators prepared the TCRbeta library. TCRdb called the PCR reads again in MiXCR, with one record for every CDR3 protein. The repertoire holds about 98,000 distinct CDR3 sequences, less than 25% seen once, with about a fifth in the top ten. The specimen was PBMCs, collected before TCRalphabeta/CD19-depleted stem cell transplant. The receptor source for this set is a boy younger than 10 with acute lymphoblastic leukemia, due to receive a stem cell transplant.

This clonotype was seen at least ten times. This chain uses TRBV18 with TRBJ2-4, with TRBD2 matching over 7 bases. Trimming took 4 bases from V and 7 from J; bases not matched to a gene: 10. Germline-derived CDR1 and CDR2 are KGHSH and LQKENI. The CDR3 loop spans 15 amino acids. The CDR3 DNA is TGTGCCAGCTCACGACTTCGGGCGGGGGAGAACATTCAGTACTTC. Translation gives CASSRLRAGENIQYF.

The sample holds a few counts of this clonotype. This sequence joins TRBV5-1 and TRBJ2-7, with 10 bases lining up with TRBD1. V lost 4 bases to trimming and J lost 3 bases; unmatched junction nucleotides: 7. Germline lookup yields CDR1 SGHRS and CDR2 YFSETQ. This CDR3 region has 15 residues. Written as DNA, the CDR3 is TGCGCCAGCAGCGTAGGACAGGGGGTAATCTACGAGCAGTACTTC. As protein: CASSVGQGVIYEQYF.

This clonotype occurred a few times. The CDR3 protein is CASSLSQTNTEAFF. The CDR3 region has the DNA TGCGCCAGCAGCTTGAGTCAGACGAACACTGAAGCTTTCTTT. J is TRBJ1-1 and V is TRBV5-1; D is unclear. V was trimmed by 1 base and J by 1 base, leaving 8 bases between them. The V gene's germline CDR1 is SGHRS and CDR2 YFSETQ. The CDR3 loop spans 14 amino acids.

V usage is TRBV20-1 and J usage is TRBJ2-2, with TRBD2 identical over 11 bases. Unmatched junction bases numbered 4, after V lost 6 bases and J lost 4 bases. The length of the CDR3 is 14 residues. CDR1 is DFQATT, CDR2 SNEGSKA, per germline (reference sequence). The CDR3 DNA is TGCAGTGCCCCCGGGACTAGCGGCACCGGGGAGCTGTTTTTT. Translating it yields CSAPGTSGTGELFF.

CDR3: CASSYEGAREFF. CDR3 sequence (DNA): TGTGCCAGCAGTTACGAAGGGGCTAGAGAGTTCTTC. The chain recombines TRBV6-2 or TRBV6-3 with TRBJ2-1, with TRBD1 as a possible D gene (5 bases). Germline CDR1 and CDR2: MNHEY and SVGEGT. The V end was cut by 2 bases, the J end by 14 bases, with 13 bases between. The CDR3 length is 12 residues.

This clonotype was observed a few times. The chain couples TRBV20-1 to TRBJ2-6; tentatively, D is TRBD1 or TRBD2 (5 bases each). Between the trimmed V and J ends, which lost 6 bases and 0 bases, there was a span of 15 bases. The CDR3 spans 16 residues. Germline CDR1 reads DFQATT; CDR2 reads SNEGSKA (reference sequence). The CDR3 spells CSARGRLSSGANVLTF. For the CDR3, the DNA is TGCAGTGCCCGGGGCAGGCTCAGCTCTGGGGCCAACGTCCTGACTTTC.

The rearrangement joins TRBV24-1 to TRBJ2-1; perhaps TRBD1 as D (5 bases). V was pared by 7 bases and J by 3 bases, with 15 bases between. Germline CDR1 KGHDR, CDR2 SFDVKD. The CDR3 length is 15 residues. Here the CDR3 reads CATSLAQGGYNEQFF. CDR3 bases: TGTGCCACCAGCCTCGCCCAGGGTGGCTACAATGAGCAGTTCTTC.

In this sample, this clonotype turned up a few times. CDR3 sequence reads: CASSLPRGYEQYF. The CDR3 DNA is TGTGCCAGCAGTTTGCCCCGAGGCTACGAGCAGTACTTC. This rearrangement joins TRBV28 to TRBJ2-7; no definite D call. Per the germline V gene, CDR1 is MDHEN and CDR2 is SYDVKM. The CDR3 spans 13 residues. Trimming stripped 3 bases from V and 3 bases from J, with 9 bases between.

This chain connects TRBV18 to TRBJ1-1, with 7 positions matching TRBD1. V lost 4 bases to trimming and J lost 6 bases; unmatched junction nucleotides: 5. This CDR3 region has 13 residues. Germline V gene lookup returns CDR1 KGHSH and CDR2 LQKENI. CDR3 DNA sequence: TGTGCCAGCTCACAGACAGGGCTCTCTGAAGCTTTCTTT. Its translation is CASSQTGLSEAFF.

This clonotype was found many times. This chain connects TRBV28 to TRBJ1-6; no reliable D call. Trimming removed 2 bases at V and 7 bases at J, with 0 bases between. Germline V gene sequence: CDR1 MDHEN, CDR2 SYDVKM. The length of the CDR3 is 11 residues. The CDR3 region is CASSLNSPLHF. DNA of the CDR3: TGTGCCAGCAGTTTAAATTCACCCCTCCACTTT.

The V call is TRBV29-1, the J call TRBJ1-1, with D possibly TRBD1 on 6 matching bases. The CDR3 loop spans 11 amino acids. Per germline, CDR1 SQVTM and CDR2 ANQGSEA. V lost 4 bases and J 7 bases, leaving 10 bases between the germline ends. This CDR3 is CSVAGGGEAFF. The CDR3 DNA sequence: TGCAGCGTTGCTGGGGGCGGTGAAGCTTTCTTT.

This clonotype has at least ten counts. This sequence joins TRBV15 and TRBJ2-1; D is perhaps TRBD1 (5 bases). V shed 0 bases and J shed 9 bases, with 9 bases lying between them. Germline values: CDR1 LNHNV, CDR2 YYDKDF (reference sequence). The CDR3 has 13 amino acids. The CDR3 DNA is TGTGCCACCAGCAGAGATCTAGGGGCTGAGCAGTTCTTC. Translated: CATSRDLGAEQFF.

In its sample, this clonotype was seen many times. The chain has TRBV7-2 and TRBJ2-1; D gene uncertain. The V end was cut by 3 bases, the J end by 9 bases, with 12 bases between. The CDR3 consists of 13 residues. From germline, CDR1 is SGHTA and CDR2 FQGNSA. The CDR3 DNA sequence: TGTGCCAGCAGCTTTCCGGCTGCAAGTGAGCAGTTCTTC. It encodes CASSFPAASEQFF.

The chain has TRBV7-2 and TRBJ1-5; maybe TRBD1 (6 bases). Per the germline V gene, CDR1 is SGHTA and CDR2 is FQGNSA. V lost 5 bases to trimming and J lost 1 base, with 15 bases between them. This CDR3 comprises 16 residues. CDR3 DNA sequence: TGTGCCAGCAGCCCTCGAACAGGGTCAAGCAATCAGCCCCAGCATTTT. Encoded protein: CASSPRTGSSNQPQHF.

This clonotype was found many times. Here the CDR3 DNA reads TGCGCCAGCAGCTTAGCGGGAGTGGGGCAAGAGACCCAGTACTTC. Its protein is CASSLAGVGQETQYF. The chain is built from TRBV5-1 and TRBJ2-5; 8 bases line up with TRBD2. The J segment lost 2 bases and the V segment lost 2 bases, leaving 5 bases of the junction unmatched. Germline CDR1 reads SGHRS; CDR2 reads YFSETQ. The CDR3 is 15 amino acids.

The CDR3 reads CSVPPQGALGYTF. The DNA for the CDR3 is TGCAGCGTACCACCGCAGGGGGCGCTTGGCTACACCTTC. V gene TRBV29-1 combines with J gene TRBJ1-2, with TRBD1 matching 8 bases. This CDR3 region has 13 residues. Germline V gene sequence: CDR1 SQVTM, CDR2 ANQGSEA. Trimming removed 6 bases from V and 7 bases from J; junction bases left unmatched: 10.

The gene calls are TRBV20-1 and TRBJ1-6; weak D call: TRBD1 (6 bases). Trimming shortened V by 5 bases and J by 5 bases, and 16 bases separated the two germline ends. From germline, CDR1 is DFQATT and CDR2 SNEGSKA (reference sequence). The CDR3 runs 15 residues. The CDR3 DNA is TGCAGTGCTCGAGGGGGGGCAAGGAATAATTCACCCCTCCACTTT. The encoded protein is CSARGGARNNSPLHF.

The table lists this clonotype with many counts. This chain joins TRBV28 and TRBJ2-4, with D possibly TRBD2 on 6 matching bases. CDR3 length equals 17 residues. Trimming took off 5 bases at V and 7 bases at J, with 24 bases between the two ends. CDR1 and CDR2 (germline): MDHEN, SYDVKM. The CDR3 region is CASSPLVGSGGLNIQYF. In DNA form, the CDR3 reads TGTGCCAGCAGTCCCCTGGTGGGTAGCGGAGGGCTGAACATTCAGTACTTC.

The rearrangement links TRBV4-3 to TRBJ2-7, with 16 bases identical to TRBD2. V was clipped by 0 bases and J by 4 bases; unmatched bases: 6. This CDR3 has 18 amino acids. Germline V gives CDR1 LGHNA, CDR2 YSLEER. The CDR3 DNA sequence: TGCGCCAGCAGCCAAGAGCCGGGACTAGCGGGAGGGCCTTACGAGCAGTACTTC. Its translation: CASSQEPGLAGGPYEQYF.

This chain links TRBV7-2 with TRBJ2-3; TRBD2 might be the D (6 bases). This CDR3 spans 15 amino acids. Per germline, CDR1 SGHTA and CDR2 FQGNSA. Trimming left V 0 bases short and J 1 base short, with 8 bases between. CDR3: CASSLASGGTDTQYF. The CDR3 DNA follows: TGTGCCAGCAGCTTAGCTAGCGGAGGCACAGATACGCAGTATTTT.

The J gene is TRBJ2-5, the V gene TRBV6-5; TRBD1 agrees at 9 bases. CDR1 is MNHEY, CDR2 SVGAGI, per germline. V was pared by 4 bases and J by 5 bases, with 8 bases of the junction left unmatched. The length of the CDR3 is 15 residues. CDR3 coding DNA: TGTGCCAGCAGTTTATCCGGGACAGGGATGGAGACCCAGTACTTC. It is translated as CASSLSGTGMETQYF.

This clonotype showed up just a few times. The rearrangement links TRBV7-9 to TRBJ2-1, with a possible D match to TRBD2 (5 bases). Germline loops: CDR1 SEHNR, CDR2 FQNEAQ (reference sequence). This CDR3 has 16 residues. Trimming removed 2 bases from V and 7 bases from J, with 18 bases in between. The CDR3 DNA follows: TGTGCCAGCAGCTTAATCGGATTAGAGGGTAGGAATGAGCAGTTCTTC. Protein: CASSLIGLEGRNEQFF.

The CDR3 protein is CASIQRPSNQPQHF. In nucleotides, the CDR3 is TGTGCCAGCATCCAGAGGCCGAGCAATCAGCCCCAGCATTTT. The chain employs TRBV28 and TRBJ1-5; no reliable D call. Germline values: CDR1 MDHEN, CDR2 SYDVKM. CDR3 length: 14 amino acids. Deletions cut 7 bases from V and 1 base from J, with 11 bases between.

There are many counts of this clonotype. The chain joins TRBV29-1 to TRBJ2-1; unclear D gene. Trimming pared 8 bases from V and 6 bases from J, leaving 11 bases between. The CDR3 length is 11 residues. CDR1 is SQVTM, CDR2 ANQGSEA, per germline. CDR3 loop: CSPRLSNEQFF. The CDR3 nucleotides are TGCAGCCCAAGACTCTCCAATGAGCAGTTCTTC.

This clonotype was picked up a small number of times. The chain carries TRBV30 and TRBJ2-2; D gene unclear. CDR3 length: 13 amino acids. Germline CDR1 is GTSNPN and CDR2 is SVGIG (reference sequence). V lost 4 bases and J lost 0, with 6 bases in between. The DNA for the CDR3 is TGTGCCTGGACTAGTTCGAACACCGGGGAGCTGTTTTTT. It encodes CAWTSSNTGELFF.

This clonotype was recorded a few times. V usage is TRBV29-1 and J usage is TRBJ2-2, with a weak D call TRBD1 (6 bases). The CDR3 sequence is 14 residues long. V was clipped by 6 bases and J by 4 bases, with 15 bases between them. Germline CDR1 is SQVTM and CDR2 is ANQGSEA. CDR3 coding DNA: TGCAGCGTCCGGACAGAGGGTCGCACCGGGGAGCTGTTTTTT. Encoded protein: CSVRTEGRTGELFF.

This clonotype appeared a few times. CDR3 nucleotides: TGTGCCAGCGACCCGAGGGGTAGCGGAGCCTACGAGCAGTACTTC. Protein: CASDPRGSGAYEQYF. The chain employs TRBV2 and TRBJ2-7; D is possibly TRBD2 (6 bases). From germline, CDR1 is SNHLY and CDR2 FYNNEI. Trimming left V 8 bases short and J 2 bases short, with 19 bases between. This CDR3 has 15 residues.

The table lists this clonotype with a few counts. The chain recombines TRBV10-3 with TRBJ2-3; 7 nucleotides agree with TRBD1. Germline CDR1 and CDR2: ENHRY and SYGVKD. V lost 8 bases, J lost 2 bases, and 4 bases stayed unmatched. The CDR3 loop spans 13 amino acids. The DNA of the CDR3 is TGTGCCATCCAACAGGGGTCCACAGATACGCAGTATTTT. Its protein product is CAIQQGSTDTQYF.

This clonotype has a handful of counts. The chain has TRBV11-3 and TRBJ2-1; the D is unclear. The CDR3 is 13 amino acids. Germline values: CDR1 SGHNT, CDR2 YENEEA. V was clipped by 2 bases and J by 2 bases, with 4 bases between them. The CDR3, as DNA: TGTGCCAGCAGCTTATATGCCTACAATGAGCAGTTCTTC. Translating it yields CASSLYAYNEQFF.

The V and J genes are TRBV6-5 and TRBJ2-7, with 8 nucleotides matching TRBD1. The CDR3 runs 14 residues. The germline gives CDR1 MNHEY, CDR2 SVGAGI. With 4 bases clipped from V and 2 bases from J, the junction kept 4 bases outside the gene matches. The CDR3 is CASSSQGGTYEQYF. The CDR3 DNA reads TGTGCCAGCAGTTCACAGGGGGGCACCTACGAGCAGTACTTC.